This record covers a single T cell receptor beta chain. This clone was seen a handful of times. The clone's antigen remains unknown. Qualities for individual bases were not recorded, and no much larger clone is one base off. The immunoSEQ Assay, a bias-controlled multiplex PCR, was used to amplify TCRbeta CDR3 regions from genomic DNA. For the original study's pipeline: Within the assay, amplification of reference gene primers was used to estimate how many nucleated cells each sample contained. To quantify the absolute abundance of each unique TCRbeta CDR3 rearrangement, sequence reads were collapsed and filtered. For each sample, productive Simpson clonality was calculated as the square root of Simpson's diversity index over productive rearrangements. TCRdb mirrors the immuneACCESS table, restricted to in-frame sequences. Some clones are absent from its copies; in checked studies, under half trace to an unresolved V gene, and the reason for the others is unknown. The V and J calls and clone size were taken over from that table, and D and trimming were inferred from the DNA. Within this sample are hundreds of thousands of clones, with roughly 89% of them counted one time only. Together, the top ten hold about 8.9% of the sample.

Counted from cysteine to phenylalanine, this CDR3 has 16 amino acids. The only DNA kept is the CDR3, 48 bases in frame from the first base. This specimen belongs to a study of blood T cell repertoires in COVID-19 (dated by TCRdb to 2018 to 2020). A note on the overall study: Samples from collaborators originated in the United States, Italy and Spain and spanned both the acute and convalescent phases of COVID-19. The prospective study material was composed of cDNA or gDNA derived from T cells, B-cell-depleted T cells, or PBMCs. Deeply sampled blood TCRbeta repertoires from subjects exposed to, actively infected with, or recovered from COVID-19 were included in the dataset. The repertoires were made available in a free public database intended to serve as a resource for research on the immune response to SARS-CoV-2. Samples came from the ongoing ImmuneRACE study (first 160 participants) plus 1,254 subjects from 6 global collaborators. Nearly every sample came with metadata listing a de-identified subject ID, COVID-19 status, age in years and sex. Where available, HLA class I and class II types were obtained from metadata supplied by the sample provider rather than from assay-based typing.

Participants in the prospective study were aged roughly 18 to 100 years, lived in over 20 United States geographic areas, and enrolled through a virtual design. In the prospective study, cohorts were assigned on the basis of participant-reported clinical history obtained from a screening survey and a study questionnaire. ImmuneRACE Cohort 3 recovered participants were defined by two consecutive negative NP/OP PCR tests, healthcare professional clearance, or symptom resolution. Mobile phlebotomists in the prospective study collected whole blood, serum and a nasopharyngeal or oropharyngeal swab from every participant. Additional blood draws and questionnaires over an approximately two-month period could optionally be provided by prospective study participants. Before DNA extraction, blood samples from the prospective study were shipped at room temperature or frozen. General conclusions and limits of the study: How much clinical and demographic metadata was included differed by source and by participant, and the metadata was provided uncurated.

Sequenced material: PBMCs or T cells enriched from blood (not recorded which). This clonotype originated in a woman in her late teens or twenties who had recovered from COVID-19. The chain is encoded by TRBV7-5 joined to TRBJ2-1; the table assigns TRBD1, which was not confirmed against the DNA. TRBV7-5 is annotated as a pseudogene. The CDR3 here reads CVRSFPGHPEYGEQFF. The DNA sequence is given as TGTGTCAGAAGCTTTCCGGGACACCCCGAATATGGTGAGCAGTTCTTC.